This record covers a single T cell receptor (beta chain). Its antigen remains unidentified. Looked up from germline, CDR1 is GTSNPN and CDR2 is SVGIG (reference sequence). V lost 1 base and J 2 bases, leaving 3 bases between the germline ends. CDR3 size: 11 residues. The data belong to a study of long-term antiretroviral therapy in people with HIV. Study-level background: The immediate-ART recommendation dates to 2015, and the earliest samples predate it by about a decade. Overall study findings and caveats: Clones that had undergone expansion before ART dominated the repertoire at all time points.

At the survey level, the v3.0 immunoSEQ assay was run. Clones were read by immunoSEQ multiplex PCR, and TCRdb kept only the in-frame ones, dropping some. The data contain 30,000 to 40,000 clones, 83% of them singletons. The gene calls are TRBV30 and TRBJ2-7; D not certain. This receptor was taken from a young man with HIV. The sequences come from unsorted PBMCs, collected 0.4 years before starting antiretroviral therapy. CDR3 sequence (DNA): TGTGCCTGGAGTGATCCCTACGAGCAGTACTTC. It encodes CAWSDPYEQYF.